In its sample, the clone carrying this T cell receptor (beta chain) was seen a few times. These data are taken from a study of early T cells in non-severe SARS-CoV-2 infection. Germline lookup yields CDR1 SGHAT and CDR2 FQNNGV. V shed 5 bases and J shed 3 bases, with 14 bases lying between them. CDR3 length equals 14 residues. Each single cDNA molecule received a unique molecular identifier. TCRdb passed the 5' RACE reads through MiXCR, listing each CDR3 protein once. The repertoire holds 70,000 to 85,000 distinct CDR3 sequences, with roughly 12% as singletons. Source material: whole blood. This sequence originates from an adult who was a healthcare worker with PCR-confirmed SARS-CoV-2 infection or an uninfected control (not recorded which). V usage is TRBV11-2 and J usage is TRBJ2-7, with D perhaps TRBD1 or TRBD2 (5 bases each). The CDR3 here is CASSPTGTIYEQYF. The CDR3 DNA reads TGTGCCAGCAGCCCGACCGGGACCATCTACGAGCAGTACTTC.